One and the same sample provided the 3 T cell receptor beta chains below, sequenced in a study of cytomegalovirus exposure and HLA in healthy donors. The PCR had 60 Vbeta and 13 Jbeta primers. Profiling relied on immunoSEQ multiplex PCR, and the TCRdb table lists in-frame clones only, not all of them. The sample has around 40,000 clones, and its top ten clones hold 6.2%. The sample consisted of PBMCs. Receptors originate from a man under 40 in good health and CMV-seronegative.

As regards this clone: An end of the junction differs from the germline gene, which may be a read error. The chain recombines TRBV7-7 with TRBJ1-3, with D unresolved. CDR1 is SSHAT and CDR2 is FNYEAQ in the germline V gene (reference sequence). The CDR3 spans 13 residues. The CDR3, as DNA: TGTGCTAGCAGCCCTCTTCGAGGTAACACCATATATTTT. Protein: CASSPLRGNTIYF. Complete variable domain (other parts from reference TRBV7-7 and TRBJ1-3): GAGVSQSPRYKVTKRGQDVTLRCDPISSHATLYWYQQALGQGPEFLTYFNYEAQPDKSGLPSDRFSAERPEGSISTLTIQRTEQRDSAMYRCASSPLRGNTIYFGEGSWLTVV.

By frequency, this clone is medium-sized. In DNA form, the CDR3 reads TGTGCCAGCAGCTTAAACAGGGGAAGGTTTTCGGCTTTCTTT. Amino acid sequence: CASSLNRGRFSAFF. V usage is TRBV7-9 and J usage is TRBJ1-1; the match to TRBD1 covers 7 bases. Trimming removed 2 bases from V and 11 bases from J; junction bases left unmatched: 11. This CDR3 spans 14 amino acids. The germline V gene encodes CDR1 SEHNR and CDR2 FQNEAQ (reference sequence).

The CDR3 is CASRVQGFGELFF. CDR3 nucleotides: TGTGCCAGCAGGGTACAGGGGTTCGGGGAGCTGTTTTTT. The rearrangement links TRBV6-5 to TRBJ2-2; 7 bases are a match to TRBD1. The germline V gene encodes CDR1 MNHEY and CDR2 SVGAGI. This CDR3 has 13 amino acids. The V segment lost 6 bases and the J segment 7 bases; nucleotides outside the gene matches: 5.